One and the same sample provided the 2 T cell receptor beta chains below, sequenced in a study of vaccination and CD4 T cells after COVID-19 (dated by TCRdb to about 2022). The library was obtained by PCR. TCRdb names Illumina iSeq 100 as the instrument used. TCRdb trimmed the raw reads at Q25, called clones with MiXCR and kept productive beta chains. Records with the same CDR3 protein are collapsed into one entry carrying the most frequent genes and DNA. The sample table lists about 40,000 distinct CDR3 sequences, about 35% of them with a count of one. In total, the top ten clones hold 5% to 6.5% of the sample. The time point tag for this specimen amounts to: late sampling 161 to 241 days after vaccination in a few convalescent patients. The specimen comprised CD4+ T cells from blood, sampled about 7 months after SARS-CoV-2 vaccination. The receptors here all came from a human donor who had recovered from COVID-19.

This clonotype has just a few counts. The J gene is TRBJ2-5, the V gene TRBV2, with TRBD2 identical over 11 bases. V gave up 7 bases and J gave up 5 bases; unmatched junction bases: 6. Germline CDR1 reads SNHLY; CDR2 reads FYNNEI. The CDR3 spans 14 residues. In DNA form, the CDR3 reads TGTGCCAGCAAGGAGACTAGCGGGATGGAGACCCAGTACTTC. Its protein is CASKETSGMETQYF. Filled out from reference TRBV2 and TRBJ2-5, the complete variable domain reads EPEVTQTPSHQVTQMGQEVILRCVPISNHLYFYWYRQILGQKVEFLVSFYNNEISEKSEIFDDQFSVERPDGSNFTLKIRSTKLEDSAMYFCASKETSGMETQYFGPGTRLLVL.

V and J are TRBV6-2 or TRBV6-3 and TRBJ2-7; D not certain. The V gene's germline CDR1 is MNHEY and CDR2 SVGEGT. There are 12 residues in the CDR3. V lost 6 bases and J 2 bases, leaving 8 bases between the germline ends. The CDR3 loop reads CASRDQTYEQYF. The CDR3 region has the DNA TGTGCCAGCAGGGACCAAACCTACGAGCAGTACTTC.